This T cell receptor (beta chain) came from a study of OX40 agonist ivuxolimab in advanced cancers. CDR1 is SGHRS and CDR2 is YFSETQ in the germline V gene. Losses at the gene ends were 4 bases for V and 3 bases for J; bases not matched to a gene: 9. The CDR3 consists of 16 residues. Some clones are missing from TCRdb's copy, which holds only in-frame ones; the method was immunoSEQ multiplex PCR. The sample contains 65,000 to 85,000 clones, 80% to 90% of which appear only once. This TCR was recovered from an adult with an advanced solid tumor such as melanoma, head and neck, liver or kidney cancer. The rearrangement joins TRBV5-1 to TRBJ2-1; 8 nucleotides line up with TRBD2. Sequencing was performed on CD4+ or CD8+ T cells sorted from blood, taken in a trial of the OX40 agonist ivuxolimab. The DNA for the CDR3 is TGCGCCAGCAGCCCCGGGGGGGGTGCTGGCTACAATGAGCAGTTCTTC. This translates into CASSPGGGAGYNEQFF. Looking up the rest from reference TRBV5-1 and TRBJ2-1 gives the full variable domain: KAGVTQTPRYLIKTRGQQVTLSCSPISGHRSVSWYQQTPGQGLQFLFEYFSETQRNKGNFPGRFSGRQFSNSRSEMNVSTLELGDSALYLCASSPGGGAGYNEQFFGPGTRLTVL.